This T cell receptor beta chain was retrieved from a study of blood T cell repertoires in COVID-19. Study details: Acute-phase and convalescent COVID-19 samples originated in the United States, Italy and Spain. Nucleic acid was either cDNA or gDNA, and it came from T cells, B-cell-depleted T cells, or PBMCs.

The length of the CDR3 is 13 residues. With 1 base removed from V and 4 bases from J, the gap between germline ends came to 7 bases. Original data processing: Amplification of reference gene primers provided the estimated nucleated cell counts. Using immunoSEQ multiplex PCR, the repertoire was profiled, and TCRdb retains in-frame clones only, with some absent. That table supplies the V and J calls and clone size; D and trimming were determined from the DNA. The data hold 70,000 or so clones, with 76% observed a single time. Seattle patients were enrolled while actively infected and followed longitudinally.

This clonotype was sampled from a man aged 55-75 years with COVID-19, enrolled during active disease. The material sequenced was peripheral blood. This chain links TRBV12-3 or TRBV12-4 with TRBJ1-2; D is uncertain. CDR3 sequence (DNA): TGTGCCAGCAGTTTAGACAGCATCTATGGCTACACCTTC. This codes for CASSLDSIYGYTF.